Sequencing of this TCR beta chain was carried out in a study of blood T cell repertoires in COVID-19. Enrolled through a virtual design, the participants were between about 18 and 100 years of age and came from under 30 US areas. Data came from immunoSEQ multiplex PCR; TCRdb stores just in-frame clones and leaves some out. The sample lists some 150,000 clones; approximately 91% were seen once. Germline CDR1 and CDR2: KGHDR and SFDVKD. J gave up 2 bases and V 9 bases, and 7 bases lay outside the gene matches. CDR3 length: 14 amino acids. This receptor was taken from a woman aged 18-29 years who had recovered from COVID-19. The sequenced material came from PBMCs or T cells enriched from blood (not recorded which). The J gene is TRBJ2-3, the V gene TRBV24-1; 7 bases match TRBD1. CDR3 protein: CATGWGQTTDTQYF. CDR3 coding DNA: TGTGCCACCGGGTGGGGACAGACCACAGATACGCAGTATTTT.